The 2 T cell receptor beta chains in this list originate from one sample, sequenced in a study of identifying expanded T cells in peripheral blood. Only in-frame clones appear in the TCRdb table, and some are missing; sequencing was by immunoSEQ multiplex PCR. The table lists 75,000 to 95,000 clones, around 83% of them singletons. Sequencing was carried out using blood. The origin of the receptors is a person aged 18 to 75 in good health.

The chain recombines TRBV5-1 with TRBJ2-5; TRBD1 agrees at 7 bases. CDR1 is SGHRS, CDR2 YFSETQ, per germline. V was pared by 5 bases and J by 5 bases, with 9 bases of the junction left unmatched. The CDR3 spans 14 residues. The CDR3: CASRTGPLSETQYF. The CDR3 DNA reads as TGCGCCAGCAGGACAGGGCCCCTTTCGGAGACCCAGTACTTC.

In nucleotides, the CDR3 is TGTGCCAGCAGTACGAGCAGGCTGGGAGAAGCTTTCTTT. This sequence encodes CASSTSRLGEAFF. V and J are TRBV27 and TRBJ1-1; no definite D call. Germline values: CDR1 MNHEY, CDR2 SMNVEV (reference sequence). V lost 5 bases, J lost 8 bases, and 15 bases lay in between. The CDR3 has 13 residues.